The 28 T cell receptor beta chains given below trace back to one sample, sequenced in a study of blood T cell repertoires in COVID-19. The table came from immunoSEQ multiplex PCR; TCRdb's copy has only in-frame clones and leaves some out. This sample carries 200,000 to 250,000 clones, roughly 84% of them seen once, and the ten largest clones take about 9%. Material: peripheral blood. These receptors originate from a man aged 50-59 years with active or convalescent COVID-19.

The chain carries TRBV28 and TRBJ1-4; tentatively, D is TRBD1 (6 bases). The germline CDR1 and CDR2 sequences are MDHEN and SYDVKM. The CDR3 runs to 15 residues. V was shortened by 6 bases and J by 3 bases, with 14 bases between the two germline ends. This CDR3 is CASRPAGTPNEKLFF. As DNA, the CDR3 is TGTGCCAGCAGGCCCGCCGGGACACCTAATGAAAAACTGTTTTTT.

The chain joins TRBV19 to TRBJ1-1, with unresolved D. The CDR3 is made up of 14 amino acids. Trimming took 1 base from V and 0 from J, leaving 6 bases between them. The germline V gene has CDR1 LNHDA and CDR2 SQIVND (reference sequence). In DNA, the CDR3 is TGTGCCAGTAGTATAGGGCAGATGAACACTGAAGCTTTCTTT. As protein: CASSIGQMNTEAFF.

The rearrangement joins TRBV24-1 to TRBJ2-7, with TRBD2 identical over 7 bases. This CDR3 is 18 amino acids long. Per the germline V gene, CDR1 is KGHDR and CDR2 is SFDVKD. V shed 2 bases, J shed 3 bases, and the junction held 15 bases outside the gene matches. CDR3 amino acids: CATSDSKSGLGIIYEQYF. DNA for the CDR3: TGTGCCACCAGTGATTCTAAATCTGGACTAGGTATTATCTACGAGCAGTACTTC.

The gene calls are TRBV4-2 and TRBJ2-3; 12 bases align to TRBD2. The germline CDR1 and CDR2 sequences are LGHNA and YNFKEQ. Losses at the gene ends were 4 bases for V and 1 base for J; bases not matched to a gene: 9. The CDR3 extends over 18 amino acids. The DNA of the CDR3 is TGTGCCAGCAGCCCAGCCCAACTAGCGGGGGGTGGCACAGATACGCAGTATTTT. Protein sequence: CASSPAQLAGGGTDTQYF.

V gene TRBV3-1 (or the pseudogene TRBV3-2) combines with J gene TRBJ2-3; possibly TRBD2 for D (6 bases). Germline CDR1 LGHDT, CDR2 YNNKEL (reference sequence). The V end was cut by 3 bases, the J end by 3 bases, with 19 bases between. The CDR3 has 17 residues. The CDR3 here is CASSHRRDSGATDTQYF. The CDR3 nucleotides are TGTGCCAGCAGCCACCGCCGGGACTCCGGAGCAACAGATACGCAGTATTTT.

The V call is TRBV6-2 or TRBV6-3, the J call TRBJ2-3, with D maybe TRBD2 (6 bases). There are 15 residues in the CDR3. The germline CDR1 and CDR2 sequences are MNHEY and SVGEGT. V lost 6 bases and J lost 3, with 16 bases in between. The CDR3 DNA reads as TGTGCCAGCAGGTACCTCGGGACTCGTACAGATACGCAGTATTTT. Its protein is CASRYLGTRTDTQYF.

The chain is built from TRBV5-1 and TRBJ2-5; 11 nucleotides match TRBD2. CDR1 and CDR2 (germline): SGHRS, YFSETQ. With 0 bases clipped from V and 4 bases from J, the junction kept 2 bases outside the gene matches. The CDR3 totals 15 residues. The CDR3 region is CASSLASGGRETQYF. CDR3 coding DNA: TGCGCCAGCAGCTTGGCTAGCGGGGGGCGAGAGACCCAGTACTTC.

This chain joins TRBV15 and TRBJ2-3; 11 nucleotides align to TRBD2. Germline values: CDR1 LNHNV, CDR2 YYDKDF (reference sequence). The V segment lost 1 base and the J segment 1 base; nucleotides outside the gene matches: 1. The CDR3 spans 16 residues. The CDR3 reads CATSRVLAGGTDTQYF. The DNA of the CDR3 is TGTGCCACCAGCAGAGTACTAGCGGGAGGCACAGATACGCAGTATTTT.

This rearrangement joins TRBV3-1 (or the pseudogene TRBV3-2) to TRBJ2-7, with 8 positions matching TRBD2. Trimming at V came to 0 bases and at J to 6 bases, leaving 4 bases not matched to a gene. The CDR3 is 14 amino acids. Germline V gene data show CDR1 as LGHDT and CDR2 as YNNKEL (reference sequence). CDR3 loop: CASSQDGTSSEQYF. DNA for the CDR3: TGTGCCAGCAGCCAAGATGGGACTAGTAGCGAGCAGTACTTC.

Here the CDR3 reads CASSPRAGRAYEQYF. CDR3 DNA: TGTGCCAGCAGCCCTCGGGCCGGGAGAGCCTACGAGCAGTACTTC. The gene calls are TRBV27 and TRBJ2-7, with a possible D match to TRBD2 (6 bases). Trimming cost V 6 bases and J 2 bases, with 17 bases left between them. CDR3 length equals 15 residues. CDR1 and CDR2 (germline): MNHEY, SMNVEV (reference sequence).

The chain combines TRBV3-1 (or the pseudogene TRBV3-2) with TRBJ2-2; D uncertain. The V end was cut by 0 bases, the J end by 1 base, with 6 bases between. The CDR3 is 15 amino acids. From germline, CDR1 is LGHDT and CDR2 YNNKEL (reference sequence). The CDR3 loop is CASSQEGRNTGELFF. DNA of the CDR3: TGTGCCAGCAGCCAAGAGGGCCGGAACACCGGGGAGCTGTTTTTT.

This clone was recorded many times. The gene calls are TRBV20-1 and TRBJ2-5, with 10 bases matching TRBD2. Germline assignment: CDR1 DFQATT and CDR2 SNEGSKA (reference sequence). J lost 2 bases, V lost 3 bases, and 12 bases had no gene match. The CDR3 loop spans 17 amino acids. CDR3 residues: CSASPSGRASLQETQYF. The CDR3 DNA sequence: TGCAGTGCTAGTCCCAGCGGGAGGGCCTCCCTACAAGAGACCCAGTACTTC.

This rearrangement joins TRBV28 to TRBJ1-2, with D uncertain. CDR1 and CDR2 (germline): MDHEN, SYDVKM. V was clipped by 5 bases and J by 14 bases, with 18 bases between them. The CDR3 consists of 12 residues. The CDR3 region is CASSEHIRSETF. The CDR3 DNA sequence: TGTGCCAGCAGTGAACACATCCGAAGCGAAACCTTC.

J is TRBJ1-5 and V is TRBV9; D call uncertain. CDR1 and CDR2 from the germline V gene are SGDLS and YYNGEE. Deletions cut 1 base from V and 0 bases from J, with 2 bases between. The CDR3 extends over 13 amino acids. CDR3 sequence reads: CASSVHSNQPQHF. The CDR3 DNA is TGTGCCAGCAGCGTACATAGCAATCAGCCCCAGCATTTT.

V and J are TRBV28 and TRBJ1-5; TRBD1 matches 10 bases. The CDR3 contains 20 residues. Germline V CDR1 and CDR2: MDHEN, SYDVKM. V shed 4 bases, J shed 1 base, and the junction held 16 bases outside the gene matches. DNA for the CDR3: TGTGCCAGCAGTTACGAGACCGGGACAGGGGTAATTTTAAGCAATCAGCCCCAGCATTTT. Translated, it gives CASSYETGTGVILSNQPQHF.

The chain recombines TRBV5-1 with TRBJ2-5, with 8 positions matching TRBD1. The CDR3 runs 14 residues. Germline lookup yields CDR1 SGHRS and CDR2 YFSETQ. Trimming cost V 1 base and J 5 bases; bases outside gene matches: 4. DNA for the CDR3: TGCGCCAGCAGCTTGACACAGGGGGTCGAGACCCAGTACTTC. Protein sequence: CASSLTQGVETQYF.

This chain's CDR3 is CASSQTSGTYNEQFF. CDR3 nucleotide sequence: TGTGCCAGCAGCCAGACTAGCGGGACCTACAATGAGCAGTTCTTC. The chain is built from TRBV3-1 (or the pseudogene TRBV3-2) and TRBJ2-1, with 11 nucleotides matching TRBD2. J lost 2 bases, V lost 3 bases, and 0 bases had no gene match. Germline V gives CDR1 LGHDT, CDR2 YNNKEL (reference sequence). The CDR3 loop spans 15 amino acids.

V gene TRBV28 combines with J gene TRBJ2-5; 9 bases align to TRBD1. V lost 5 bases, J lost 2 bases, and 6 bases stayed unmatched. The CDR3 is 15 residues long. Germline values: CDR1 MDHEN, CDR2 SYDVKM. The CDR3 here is CASSLRQGVQETQYF. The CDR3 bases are TGTGCCAGCAGTCTCCGACAGGGGGTACAAGAGACCCAGTACTTC.

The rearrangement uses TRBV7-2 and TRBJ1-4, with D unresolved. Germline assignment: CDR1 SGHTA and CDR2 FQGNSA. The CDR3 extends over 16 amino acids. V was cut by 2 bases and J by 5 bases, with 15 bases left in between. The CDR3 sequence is CASSLTSGSGNEKLFF. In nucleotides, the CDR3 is TGTGCCAGCAGCTTAACGAGCGGCTCGGGGAATGAAAAACTGTTTTTT.

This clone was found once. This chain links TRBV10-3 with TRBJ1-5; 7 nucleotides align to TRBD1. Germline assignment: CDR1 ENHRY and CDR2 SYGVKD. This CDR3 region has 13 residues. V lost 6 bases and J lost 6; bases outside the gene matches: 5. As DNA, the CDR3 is TGTGCCATCAGAGACAGGGATGGTCAGCCCCAGCATTTT. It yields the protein CAIRDRDGQPQHF.

DNA for the CDR3: TGCAGCGTTGAAGATGAACTAGCGGGAGGGCGGTACGAGCAGTACTTC. Its translation: CSVEDELAGGRYEQYF. The chain employs TRBV29-1 and TRBJ2-7; 13 bases map to TRBD2. The CDR3 has 16 residues. CDR1 and CDR2 from the germline V gene are SQVTM and ANQGSEA. V lost 0 bases and J lost 4; bases outside the gene matches: 6.

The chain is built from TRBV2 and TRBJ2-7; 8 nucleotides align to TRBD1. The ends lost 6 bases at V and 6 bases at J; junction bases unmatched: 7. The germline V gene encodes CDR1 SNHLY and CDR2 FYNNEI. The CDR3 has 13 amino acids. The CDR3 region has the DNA TGTGCCAGCAGGCAGGGGGCGTATGGCGAGCAGTACGTC. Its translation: CASRQGAYGEQYV.

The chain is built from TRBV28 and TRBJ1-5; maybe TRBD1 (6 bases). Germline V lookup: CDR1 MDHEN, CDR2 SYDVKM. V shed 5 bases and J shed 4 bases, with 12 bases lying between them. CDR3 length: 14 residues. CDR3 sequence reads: CASSRQQGNQPQHF. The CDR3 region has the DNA TGTGCCAGCAGTCGTCAACAGGGAAATCAGCCCCAGCATTTT. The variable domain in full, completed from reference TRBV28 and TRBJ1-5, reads DVKVTQSSRYLVKRTGEKVFLECVQDMDHENMFWYRQDPGLGLRLIYFSYDVKMKEKGDIPEGYSVSREKKERFSLILESASTNQTSMYLCASSRQQGNQPQHFGDGTRLSIL.

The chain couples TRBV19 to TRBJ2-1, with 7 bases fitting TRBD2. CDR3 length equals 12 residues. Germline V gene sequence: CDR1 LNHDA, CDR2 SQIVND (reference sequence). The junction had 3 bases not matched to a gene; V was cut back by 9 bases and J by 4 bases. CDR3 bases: TGTGCCAGCGGGGGGAGATACAATGAGCAGTTCTTC. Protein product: CASGGRYNEQFF.

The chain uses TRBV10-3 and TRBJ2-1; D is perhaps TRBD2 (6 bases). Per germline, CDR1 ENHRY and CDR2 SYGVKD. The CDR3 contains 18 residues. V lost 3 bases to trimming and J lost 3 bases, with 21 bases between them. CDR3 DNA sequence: TGTGCCATCAGTGACCCGGGTAGGGCGGGAATCCACTACAATGAGCAGTTCTTC. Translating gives CAISDPGRAGIHYNEQFF.

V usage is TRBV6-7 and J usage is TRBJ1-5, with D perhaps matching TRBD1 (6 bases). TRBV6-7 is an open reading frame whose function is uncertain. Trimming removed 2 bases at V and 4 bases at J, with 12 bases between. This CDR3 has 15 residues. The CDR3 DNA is TGTGCCAGCAGTTACCCCGGACAGCCGAATCAGCCCCAGCATTTT. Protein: CASSYPGQPNQPQHF.

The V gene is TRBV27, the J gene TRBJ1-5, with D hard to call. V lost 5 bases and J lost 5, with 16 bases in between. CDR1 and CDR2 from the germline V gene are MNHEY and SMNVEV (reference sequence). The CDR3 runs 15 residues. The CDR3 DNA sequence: TGTGCCAGCAGTCACCCATGGGAGGCGGATCAGCCCCAGCATTTT. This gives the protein CASSHPWEADQPQHF.

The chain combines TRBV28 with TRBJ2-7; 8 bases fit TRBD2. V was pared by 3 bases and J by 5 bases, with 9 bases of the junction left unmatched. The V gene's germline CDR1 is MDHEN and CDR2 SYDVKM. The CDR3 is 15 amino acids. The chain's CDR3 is CASSFGPGGVDEQYV. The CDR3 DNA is TGTGCCAGCAGTTTTGGACCGGGAGGGGTGGACGAGCAGTACGTC.